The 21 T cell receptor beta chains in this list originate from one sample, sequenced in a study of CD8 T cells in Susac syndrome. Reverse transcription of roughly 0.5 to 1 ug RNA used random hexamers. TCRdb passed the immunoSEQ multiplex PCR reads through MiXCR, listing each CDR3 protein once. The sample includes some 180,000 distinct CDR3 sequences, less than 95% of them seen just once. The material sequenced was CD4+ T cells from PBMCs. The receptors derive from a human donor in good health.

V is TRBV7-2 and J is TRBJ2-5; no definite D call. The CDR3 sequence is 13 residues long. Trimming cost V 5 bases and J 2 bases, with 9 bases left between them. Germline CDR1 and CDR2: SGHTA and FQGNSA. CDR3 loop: CASSPALQETQYF. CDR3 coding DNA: TGTGCCAGCAGCCCAGCCCTACAAGAGACCCAGTACTTC.

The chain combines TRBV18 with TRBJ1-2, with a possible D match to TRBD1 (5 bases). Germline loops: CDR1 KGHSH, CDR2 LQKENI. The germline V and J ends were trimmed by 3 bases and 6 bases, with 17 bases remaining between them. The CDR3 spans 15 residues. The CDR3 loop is CASSPDRGGFDGYTF. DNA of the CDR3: TGTGCCAGCTCACCGGATAGGGGAGGCTTTGATGGCTACACCTTC.

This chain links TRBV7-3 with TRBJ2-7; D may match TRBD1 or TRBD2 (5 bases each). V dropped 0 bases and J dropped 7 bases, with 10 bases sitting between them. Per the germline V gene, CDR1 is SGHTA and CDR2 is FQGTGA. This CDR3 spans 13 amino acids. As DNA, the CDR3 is TGTGCCAGCAGCTTAACAAGAGGGGAAGAGCAGTACTTC. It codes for CASSLTRGEEQYF.

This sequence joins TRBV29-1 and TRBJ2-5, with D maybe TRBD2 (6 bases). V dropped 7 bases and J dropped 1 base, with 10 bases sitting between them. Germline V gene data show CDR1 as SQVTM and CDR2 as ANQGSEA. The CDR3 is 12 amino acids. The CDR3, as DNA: TGCAGCGGTGGGACTCTCCAAGAGACCCAGTACTTC. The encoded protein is CSGGTLQETQYF.

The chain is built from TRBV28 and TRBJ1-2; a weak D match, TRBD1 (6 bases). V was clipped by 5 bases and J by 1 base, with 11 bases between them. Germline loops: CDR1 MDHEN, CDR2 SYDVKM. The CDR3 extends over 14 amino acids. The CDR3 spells CASSQGFRNYGYTF. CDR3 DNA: TGTGCCAGCAGTCAGGGGTTTCGTAACTATGGCTACACCTTC.

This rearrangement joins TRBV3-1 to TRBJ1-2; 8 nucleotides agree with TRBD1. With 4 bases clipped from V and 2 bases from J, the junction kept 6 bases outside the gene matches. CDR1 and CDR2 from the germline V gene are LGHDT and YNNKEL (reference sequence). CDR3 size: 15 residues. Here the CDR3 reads CASSPGDRPNYGYTF. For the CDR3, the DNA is TGTGCCAGCAGCCCAGGGGACAGGCCGAACTATGGCTACACCTTC.

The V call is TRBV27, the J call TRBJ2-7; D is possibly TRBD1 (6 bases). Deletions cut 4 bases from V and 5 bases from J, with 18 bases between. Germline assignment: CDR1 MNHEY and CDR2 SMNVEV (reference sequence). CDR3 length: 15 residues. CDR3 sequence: CASSSGQFQGNEQYF. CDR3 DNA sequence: TGTGCCAGCAGTTCAGGACAGTTTCAGGGCAACGAGCAGTACTTC.

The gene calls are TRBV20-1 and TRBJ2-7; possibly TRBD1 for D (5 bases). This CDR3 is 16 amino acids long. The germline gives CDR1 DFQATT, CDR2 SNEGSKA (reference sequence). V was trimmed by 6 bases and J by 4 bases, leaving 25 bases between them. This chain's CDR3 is CSAELGAWAGKYEQYF. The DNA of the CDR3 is TGCAGTGCGGAGCTAGGGGCTTGGGCAGGGAAGTACGAGCAGTACTTC.

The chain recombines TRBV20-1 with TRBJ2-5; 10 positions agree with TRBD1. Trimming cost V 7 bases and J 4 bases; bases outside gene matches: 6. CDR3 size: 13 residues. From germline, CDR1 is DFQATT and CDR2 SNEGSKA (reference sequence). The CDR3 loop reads CSVPRTGGETQYF. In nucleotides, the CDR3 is TGCAGTGTACCGAGGACAGGGGGAGAGACCCAGTACTTC.

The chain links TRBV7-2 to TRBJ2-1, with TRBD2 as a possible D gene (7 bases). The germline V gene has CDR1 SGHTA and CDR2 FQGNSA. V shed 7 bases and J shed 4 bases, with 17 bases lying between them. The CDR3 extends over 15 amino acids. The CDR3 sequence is CASTNGGGGYNEQFF. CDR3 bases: TGTGCCAGCACGAACGGGGGCGGGGGTTACAATGAGCAGTTCTTC.

CDR3 protein: CATSIWGDGEQFF. The CDR3 region has the DNA TGTGCCACCAGTATCTGGGGGGATGGTGAGCAGTTCTTC. This sequence joins TRBV24-1 and TRBJ2-1; tentatively, D is TRBD2 (6 bases). Between the trimmed V and J ends, which lost 6 bases and 9 bases, there was a span of 14 bases. The germline CDR1 and CDR2 sequences are KGHDR and SFDVKD. The CDR3 is 13 residues long.

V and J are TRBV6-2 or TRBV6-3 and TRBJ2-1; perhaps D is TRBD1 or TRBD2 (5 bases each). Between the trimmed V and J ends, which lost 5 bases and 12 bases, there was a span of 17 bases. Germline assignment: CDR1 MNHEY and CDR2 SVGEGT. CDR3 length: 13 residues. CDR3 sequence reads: CASSHDTPGAQFF. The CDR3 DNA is TGTGCCAGCAGTCATGACACCCCCGGGGCGCAGTTCTTC.

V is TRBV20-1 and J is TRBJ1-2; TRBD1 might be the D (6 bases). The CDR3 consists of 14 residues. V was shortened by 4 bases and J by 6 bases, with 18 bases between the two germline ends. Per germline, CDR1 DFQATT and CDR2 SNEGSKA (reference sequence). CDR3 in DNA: TGCAGTGCTAACCGGGACACGGGCGGGGATGGCTACACCTTC. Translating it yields CSANRDTGGDGYTF.

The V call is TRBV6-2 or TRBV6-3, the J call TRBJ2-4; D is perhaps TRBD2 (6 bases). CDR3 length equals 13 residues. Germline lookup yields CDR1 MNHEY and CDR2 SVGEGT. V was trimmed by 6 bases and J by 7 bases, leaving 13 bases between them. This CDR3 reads CASRIAGPNIQYF. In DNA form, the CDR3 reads TGTGCCAGCAGAATTGCGGGACCGAACATTCAGTACTTC.

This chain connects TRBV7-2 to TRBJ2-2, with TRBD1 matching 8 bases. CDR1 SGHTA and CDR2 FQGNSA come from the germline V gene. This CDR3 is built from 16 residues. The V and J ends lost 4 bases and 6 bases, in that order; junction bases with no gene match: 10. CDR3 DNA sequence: TGTGCCAGCAGCTCACGAGGGACAGGAGGGGCCGGGGAGCTGTTTTTT. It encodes CASSSRGTGGAGELFF.

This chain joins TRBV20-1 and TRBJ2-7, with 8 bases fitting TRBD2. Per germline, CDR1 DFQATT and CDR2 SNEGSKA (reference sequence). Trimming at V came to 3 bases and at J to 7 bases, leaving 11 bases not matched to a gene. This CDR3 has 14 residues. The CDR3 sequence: CSASVPAGEYEQYF. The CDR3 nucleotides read TGCAGTGCTAGTGTACCAGCGGGAGAGTATGAGCAGTACTTC.

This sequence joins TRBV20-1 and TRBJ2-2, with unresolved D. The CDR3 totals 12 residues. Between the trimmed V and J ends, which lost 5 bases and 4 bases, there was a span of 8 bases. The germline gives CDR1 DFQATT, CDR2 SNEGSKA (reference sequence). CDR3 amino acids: CSALGLTGELFF. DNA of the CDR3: TGCAGTGCTTTGGGTCTCACCGGGGAGCTGTTTTTT.

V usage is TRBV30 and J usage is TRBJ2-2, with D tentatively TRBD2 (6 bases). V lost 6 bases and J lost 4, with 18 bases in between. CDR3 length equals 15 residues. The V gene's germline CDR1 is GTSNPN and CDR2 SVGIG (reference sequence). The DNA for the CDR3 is TGTGCCTGCCAGCCCCGGCAGGGAGGCACCGGGGAGCTGTTTTTT. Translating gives CACQPRQGGTGELFF.

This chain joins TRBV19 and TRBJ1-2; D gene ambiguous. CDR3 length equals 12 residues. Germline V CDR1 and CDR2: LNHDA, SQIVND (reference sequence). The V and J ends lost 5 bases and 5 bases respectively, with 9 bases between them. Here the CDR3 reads CASSQMWYGYTF. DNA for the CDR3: TGTGCCAGTAGTCAGATGTGGTATGGCTACACCTTC. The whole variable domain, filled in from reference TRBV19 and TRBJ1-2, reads DGGITQSPKYLFRKEGQNVTLSCEQNLNHDAMYWYRQDPGQGLRLIYYSQIVNDFQKGDIAEGYSVSREKKESFPLTVTSAQKNPTAFYLCASSQMWYGYTFGSGTRLTVV.

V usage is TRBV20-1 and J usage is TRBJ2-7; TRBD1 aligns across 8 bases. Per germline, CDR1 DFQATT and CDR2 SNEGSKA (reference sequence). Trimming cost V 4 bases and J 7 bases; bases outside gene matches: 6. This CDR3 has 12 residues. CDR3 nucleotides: TGCAGTGCTACCCCGACAGGGGAAGAGCAGTACTTC. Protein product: CSATPTGEEQYF.

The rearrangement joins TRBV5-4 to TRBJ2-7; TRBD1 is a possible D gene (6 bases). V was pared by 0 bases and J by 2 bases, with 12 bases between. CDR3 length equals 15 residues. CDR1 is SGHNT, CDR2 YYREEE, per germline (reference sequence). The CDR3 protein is CASSLDPGDPYEQYF. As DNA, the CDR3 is TGTGCCAGCAGCTTGGACCCAGGGGACCCCTACGAGCAGTACTTC.